What follows is one T cell receptor beta chain and its context. Its antigen is not identified. Isolated RNA was reverse transcribed into cDNA used as the sequencing template. Repertoires were generated with immunoSEQ multiplex PCR, while TCRdb's copy carries only in-frame clones and drops some. There are just over 150,000 clones in the sample; around 50% occur only once, and 15% to 20% lies in the top ten. These data belong to a study of CD8+ T cells in alopecia areata. In the study overall: Treatment comprised oral tofacitinib, 5 to 10 mg twice daily, in treated patients. Study-level results: Affected scalp, especially in alopecia totalis/universalis, had a higher clonality than normal scalp did.

The V and J ends lost 1 base and 3 bases, in that order; junction bases with no gene match: 9. Germline V gene data show CDR1 as LNHNV and CDR2 as YYDKDF (reference sequence). The CDR3 is made up of 18 amino acids. Cell sorting on a FACSAria was used to separate CD4+ and CD8+ T cells from the PBMCs. This rearrangement joins TRBV15 to TRBJ1-1; 12 bases match TRBD1. Sample: CD8+ T cells sorted from blood, taken at week 0. The sequence was collected from a human donor with alopecia areata. The CDR3, as DNA: TGTGCCACCAGCAGAGTGACCGGGACAGGGGGCGTCTACACTGAAGCTTTCTTT. Its protein product is CATSRVTGTGGVYTEAFF.